This TCR beta chain was obtained from a study of OX40 agonist ivuxolimab in advanced cancers. Study in general: Every 2 weeks, patients received ivuxolimab intravenously, dosed at 0.01 to 10 mg/kg. Partial responses were achieved by three patients, of whom one had hepatocellular carcinoma and two had cutaneous melanoma.

Study outcomes and limitations: Relative to CD4+, CD8+ T cells held more expanded clones on average.

The data were produced by immunoSEQ multiplex PCR, yet TCRdb's version contains in-frame clones alone and is incomplete. The repertoire consists of more than 60,000 clones, with approximately 78% occurring once and the leading ten covering over 4%. This clone was observed a single time. What it binds is not known. It was autoimmune disease history or systemic immunosuppression that excluded patients. CDR3 length: 16 amino acids. Trimming took 0 bases from V and 4 from J, leaving 12 bases between them. Germline V gives CDR1 MGHRA, CDR2 YSYEKL. J is TRBJ2-2 and V is TRBV4-1, with D tentatively TRBD1 (6 bases). The receptor comes from an adult with an advanced solid tumor such as melanoma, head and neck, liver or kidney cancer. Sequenced here: CD4+ or CD8+ T cells sorted from blood, sampled in a trial of the OX40 agonist ivuxolimab. In DNA, the CDR3 is TGCGCCAGCAGCCAAGATGGGGGCTTCGGCACCGGGGAGCTGTTTTTT. Residues: CASSQDGGFGTGELFF.